The present T cell receptor beta chain was sequenced within a study of blood T cell repertoires in COVID-19. In the study overall: T cells, B-cell-depleted T cells, or PBMCs provided the cDNA or gDNA that served as material.

Only in-frame clones appear in the TCRdb table, and some are missing; sequencing was by immunoSEQ multiplex PCR. The repertoire includes 150,000 to 250,000 clones, 87% of them detected once, and approximately 2.4% sits in the top ten. Trimming pared 2 bases from V and 0 bases from J, leaving 11 bases between. This CDR3 is built from 17 residues. The germline V gene encodes CDR1 LNHDA and CDR2 SQIVND (reference sequence). This sequence was found in a young woman who had recovered from COVID-19. Sequencing was carried out using PBMCs or T cells enriched from blood (not recorded which). V usage is TRBV19 and J usage is TRBJ2-6; D gene unclear. The CDR3 protein is CASSIYLESSGANVLTF. In DNA, the CDR3 is TGTGCCAGTAGTATATATCTGGAGAGCTCTGGGGCCAACGTCCTGACTTTC.